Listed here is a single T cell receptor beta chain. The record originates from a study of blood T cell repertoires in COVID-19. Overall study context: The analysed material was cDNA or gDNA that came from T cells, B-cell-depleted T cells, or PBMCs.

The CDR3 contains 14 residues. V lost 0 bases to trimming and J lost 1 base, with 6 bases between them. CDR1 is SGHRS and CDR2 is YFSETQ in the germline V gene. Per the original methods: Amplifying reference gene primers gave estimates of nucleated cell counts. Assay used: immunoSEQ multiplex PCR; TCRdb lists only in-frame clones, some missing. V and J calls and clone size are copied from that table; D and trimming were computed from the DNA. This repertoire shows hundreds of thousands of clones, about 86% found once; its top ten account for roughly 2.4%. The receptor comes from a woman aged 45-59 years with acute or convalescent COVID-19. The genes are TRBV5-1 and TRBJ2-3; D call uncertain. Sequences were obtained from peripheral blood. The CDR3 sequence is CASSLVAGTDTQYF. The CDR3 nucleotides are TGCGCCAGCAGCTTGGTTGCGGGCACAGATACGCAGTATTTT.